This T cell receptor (beta chain) appears in the sequencing data of a study of T-cell reconstitution after alpha-beta-depleted transplantation in children. Study conclusions and caveats: Reports say that about two months after transplant, the alpha-beta T cells came out of several hundred graft clones that had expanded. Diversity and T-cell counts at one year after transplant derived mostly from new T cells.

V shed 5 bases and J 5 bases; nucleotides not matched to a gene: 9. The CDR3 runs 15 residues. CDR1 is SGHTA, CDR2 FQGNSA, per germline. The table lists this clonotype with many counts. Antigen specificity is unknown. Unique molecular identifiers tagged the TCRbeta library. One entry per CDR3 protein, called by TCRdb with MiXCR from the PCR reads. The sample has approximately 120,000 distinct CDR3 sequences; more than 9.5% are singletons. The V call is TRBV7-2, the J call TRBJ2-5, with 9 bases identical to TRBD1. Sequenced here: PBMCs, mostly from graft donor cells, sampled 180 days after TCRalphabeta/CD19-depleted stem cell transplant. The TCR was taken from a girl in the first two years of life who had a stem cell transplant for combined immunodeficiency, so the T cells may come from the graft donor. CDR3 residues: CASSPRTGVGETQYF. The CDR3 DNA sequence: TGTGCCAGCAGCCCCCGGACAGGGGTAGGGGAGACCCAGTACTTC.